This TCR beta chain was obtained from a study of T cell changes during pregnancy in multiple sclerosis. This CDR3 region has 16 residues. The V end was cut by 1 base, the J end by 5 bases, with 18 bases between. Germline assignment: CDR1 SGHDT and CDR2 YYEEEE. Repertoires were generated with immunoSEQ multiplex PCR, while TCRdb's copy carries only in-frame clones and drops some. The sample lists fewer than 85,000 clones; 75% to 90% were seen once. The sequences come from peripheral blood, collected before pregnancy. The V call is TRBV5-6, the J call TRBJ1-1; D gene ambiguous. The receptor was derived from a female donor with multiple sclerosis, enrolled in a pregnancy study. CDR3 sequence (DNA): TGTGCCAGCAGCTTGTTACGGGAACTCACGGCGACTGAAGCTTTCTTT. It encodes CASSLLRELTATEAFF.